A selection of T cell receptor beta chains follows, all from one sample in a study of PD-1 blockade in classical Hodgkin lymphoma. Here immunoSEQ multiplex PCR was the method, and the copy in TCRdb shows in-frame clones only, minus some. The sample shows some 100,000 clones, around 89% of them seen only once. The input for sequencing was peripheral blood mononuclear cells (PBMCs), taken before the second cycle of nivolumab. These receptors were taken from a human donor with classical Hodgkin lymphoma. Each CDR3 is given with its conserved first and last residue. D genes are given only for firm matches. Clone size, where shown, is once, few, many, or a class for clones that have expanded.

>14|-|-|TRBJ1-5|TRBV10-3
TGTGCCATCAGTGAGACGGATAGCAATCAGCCCCAGCATTTT
CAISETDSNQPQHF
>14|-|-|TRBJ1-2|TRBV19
TGTGCCAGTAGCCGACTTCTCCAGGGAACCGGCTACACCTTC
CASSRLLQGTGYTF
>14|few|-|TRBJ1-6|TRBV6-5
TGTGCCAGCAGTTACGCCAGGGGTAATTCACCCCTCCACTTT
CASSYARGNSPLHF
>14|-|-|TRBJ1-1|TRBV28
TGTGCCAGCAGTCCCATTGGGCGGAACACTGAAGCTTTCTTT
CASSPIGRNTEAFF
>15|-|-|TRBJ2-3|TRBV4-1
TGCGCCAGCAGCCAAGAGAGGTTATACGCAGATACGCAGTATTTT
CASSQERLYADTQYF
>17|-|-|TRBJ2-7|TRBV7-9
TGTGCCAGCAGCTCGGGCGGGAGTGGACAGGGTCTACGAGGGCAGTACTTC
CASSSGGSGQGLRGQYF
>14|-|-|TRBJ1-5|TRBV6-1
TGTGCCAGCAGAAACAGTTTTAGCAATCAGCCCCAGCATTTT
CASRNSFSNQPQHF
>15|-|-|TRBJ2-6|TRBV19
TGTGCCAGTACCCGAAAGGGGAGTGGGGCCAACGTCCTGACTTTC
CASTRKGSGANVLTF
>13|-|TRBD2|TRBJ2-2|TRBV7-8
TGTGCCATACCTTGGGGGGGGACCGGGGAGCTGTTTTTT
CAIPWGGTGELFF
>15|-|TRBD1|TRBJ2-2|TRBV13
TGTGCCAGCAGCCCCGGGACAGGGCGCCCCGGGGAGCTGTTTTTT
CASSPGTGRPGELFF
>13|-|-|TRBJ1-4|TRBV28
TGTGCCAGCAGTTTGGGGGAGGATGGAAAACTGTTTTTT
CASSLGEDGKLFF
>12|-|-|TRBJ1-1|TRBV10-2
TGCGCCAGCTGCGGAGTGCACCCTGAAGCTTTCTTT
CASCGVHPEAFF
>13|once|-|TRBJ2-1|TRBV7-9
TGTGCCAGCAGCTCCGGGACGAGCAATGAGCAGTTCTTC
CASSSGTSNEQFF
>16|-|-|TRBJ2-3|TRBV4-1
TGCGCCAGCAGCCAAGTGGACTGGCTTCACACAGATACGCAGTATTTT
CASSQVDWLHTDTQYF
>15|-|-|TRBJ2-6|TRBV18
TGTGCCAGCTCACTTTCGGGGCTAGGGGCCAACGTCCTGACTTTC
CASSLSGLGANVLTF
>11|-|-|TRBJ1-1|TRBV29-1
TGCAGCGTGGACGGACACACTGAAGCTTTCTTT
CSVDGHTEAFF
>13|-|TRBD1|TRBJ1-1|TRBV27
TGTGCCAGCAGTTTCAGGGGGGTCACTGAAGCTTTCTTT
CASSFRGVTEAFF
>14|once|-|TRBJ1-3|TRBV25-1
TGTGCCAGCAGTGATGGGGGATGGGGAAACACCATATATTTT
CASSDGGWGNTIYF
>14|once|-|TRBJ1-2|TRBV2
TGTGCCTCGCAGGCTGGGGACGGGTCATATGGCTACACCTTC
CASQAGDGSYGYTF
>14|-|-|TRBJ2-7|TRBV19
TGTGCCAGTAGTATTACAGGGCCCCGGTACGAGCAGTACTTC
CASSITGPRYEQYF